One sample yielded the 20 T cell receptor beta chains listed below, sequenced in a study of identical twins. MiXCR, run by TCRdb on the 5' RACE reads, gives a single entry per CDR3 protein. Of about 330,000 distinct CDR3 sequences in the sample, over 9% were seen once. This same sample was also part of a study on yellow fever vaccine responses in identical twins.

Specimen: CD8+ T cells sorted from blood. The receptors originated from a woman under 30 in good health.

The CDR3 nucleotides read TGTGCCAGCAGGCTAGCGGGGGAAGAGACCCAGTACTTC. It yields the protein CASRLAGEETQYF. The rearrangement joins TRBV7-9 to TRBJ2-5; TRBD2 aligns across 10 bases. Germline trimming cut 6 bases from V and 3 bases from J; bases unmatched to any gene: 1. The CDR3 sequence is 13 residues long. The germline V gene has CDR1 SEHNR and CDR2 FQNEAQ (reference sequence).

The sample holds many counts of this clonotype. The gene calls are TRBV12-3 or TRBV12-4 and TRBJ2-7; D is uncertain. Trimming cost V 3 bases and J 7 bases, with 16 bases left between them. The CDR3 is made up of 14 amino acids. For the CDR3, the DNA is TGTGCCAGCAGTTTTCTTCCTCCCAGGCGGGAGCAGTACTTC. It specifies CASSFLPPRREQYF.

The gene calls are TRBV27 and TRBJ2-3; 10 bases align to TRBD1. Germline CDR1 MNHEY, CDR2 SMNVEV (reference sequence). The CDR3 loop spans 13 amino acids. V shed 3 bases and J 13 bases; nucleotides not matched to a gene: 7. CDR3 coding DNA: TGTGCCAGCAGTTTCTCACCGGGACAGGGGAAGTATTTT. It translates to CASSFSPGQGKYF.

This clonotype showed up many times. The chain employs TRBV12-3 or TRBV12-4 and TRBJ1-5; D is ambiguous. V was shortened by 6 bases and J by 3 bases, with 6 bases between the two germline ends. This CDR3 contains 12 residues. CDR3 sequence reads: CASSLINQPQHF. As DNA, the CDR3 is TGTGCCAGCAGCCTGATCAATCAGCCCCAGCATTTT.

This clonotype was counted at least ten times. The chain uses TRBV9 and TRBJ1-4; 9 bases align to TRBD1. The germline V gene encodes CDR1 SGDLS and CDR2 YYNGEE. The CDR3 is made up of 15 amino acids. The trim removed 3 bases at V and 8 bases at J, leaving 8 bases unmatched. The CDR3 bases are TGTGCCAGCAGCGGGACAGGGGACAGTTACGAAAAACTGTTTTTT. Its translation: CASSGTGDSYEKLFF.

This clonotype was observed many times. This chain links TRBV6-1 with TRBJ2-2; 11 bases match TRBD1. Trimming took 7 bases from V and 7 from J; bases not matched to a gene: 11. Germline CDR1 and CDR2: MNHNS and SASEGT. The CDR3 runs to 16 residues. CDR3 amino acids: CASTLGTGGAVGELFF. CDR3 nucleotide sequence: TGTGCCAGCACTCTAGGGACAGGGGGTGCGGTCGGGGAGCTGTTTTTT.

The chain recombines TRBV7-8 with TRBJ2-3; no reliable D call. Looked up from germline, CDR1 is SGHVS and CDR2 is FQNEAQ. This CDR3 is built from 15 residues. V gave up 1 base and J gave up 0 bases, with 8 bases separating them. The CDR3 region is CASSLGVPSTDTQYF. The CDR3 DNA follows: TGTGCCAGCAGCTTAGGGGTACCTAGCACAGATACGCAGTATTTT.

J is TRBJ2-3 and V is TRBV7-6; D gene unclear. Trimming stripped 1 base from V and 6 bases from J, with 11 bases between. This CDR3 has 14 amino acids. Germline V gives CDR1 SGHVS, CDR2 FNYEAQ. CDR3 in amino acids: CASSLGYLGDTQYF. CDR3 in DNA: TGTGCCAGCAGCTTAGGCTACCTAGGGGATACGCAGTATTTT.

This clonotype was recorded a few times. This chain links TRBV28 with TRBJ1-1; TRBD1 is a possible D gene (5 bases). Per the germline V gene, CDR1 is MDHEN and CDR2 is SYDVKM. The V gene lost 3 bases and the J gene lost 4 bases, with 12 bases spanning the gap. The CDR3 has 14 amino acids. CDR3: CASSLGGWGTEAFF. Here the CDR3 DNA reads TGTGCCAGCAGTTTGGGGGGATGGGGCACTGAAGCTTTCTTT.

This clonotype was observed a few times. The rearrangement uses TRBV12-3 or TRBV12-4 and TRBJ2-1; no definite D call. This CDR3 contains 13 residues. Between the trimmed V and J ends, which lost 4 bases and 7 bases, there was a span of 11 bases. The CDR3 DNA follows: TGTGCCAGCAGTTGGGTTATACGGAATGAGCAGTTCTTC. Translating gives CASSWVIRNEQFF.

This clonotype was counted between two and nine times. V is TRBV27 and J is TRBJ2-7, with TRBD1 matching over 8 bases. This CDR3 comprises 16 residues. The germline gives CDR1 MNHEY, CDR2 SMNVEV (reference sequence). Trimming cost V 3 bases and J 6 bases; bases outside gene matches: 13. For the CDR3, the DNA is TGTGCCAGCAGTTTGGTCGCGTTGGAGACAGGGGCCGAGCAGTACTTC. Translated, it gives CASSLVALETGAEQYF.

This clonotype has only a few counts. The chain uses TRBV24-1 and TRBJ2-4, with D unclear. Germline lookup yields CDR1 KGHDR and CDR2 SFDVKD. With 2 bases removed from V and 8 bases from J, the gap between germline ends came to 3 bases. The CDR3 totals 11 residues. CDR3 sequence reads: CATSDSDIQYF. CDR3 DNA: TGTGCCACCAGTGATTCTGACATTCAGTACTTC.

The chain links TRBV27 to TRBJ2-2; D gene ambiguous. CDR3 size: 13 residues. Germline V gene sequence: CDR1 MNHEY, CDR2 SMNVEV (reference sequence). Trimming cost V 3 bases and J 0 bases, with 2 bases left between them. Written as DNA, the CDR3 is TGTGCCAGCAGTTTTGCGAACACCGGGGAGCTGTTTTTT. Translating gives CASSFANTGELFF.

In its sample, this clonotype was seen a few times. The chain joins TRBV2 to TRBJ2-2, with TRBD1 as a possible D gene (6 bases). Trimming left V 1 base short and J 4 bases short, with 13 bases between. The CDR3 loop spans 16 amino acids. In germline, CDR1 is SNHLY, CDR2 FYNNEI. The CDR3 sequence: CASSEVWGRSTGELFF. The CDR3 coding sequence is TGTGCCAGCAGTGAAGTCTGGGGGCGCAGCACCGGGGAGCTGTTTTTT.

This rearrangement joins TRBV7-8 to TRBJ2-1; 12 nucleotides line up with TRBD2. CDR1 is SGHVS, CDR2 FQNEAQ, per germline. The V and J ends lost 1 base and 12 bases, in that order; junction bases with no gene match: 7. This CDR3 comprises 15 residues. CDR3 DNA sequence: TGTGCCAGCAGCTTAGGGCCTAGCGGGAGGGCCCGGCAGTTCTTC. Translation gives CASSLGPSGRARQFF.

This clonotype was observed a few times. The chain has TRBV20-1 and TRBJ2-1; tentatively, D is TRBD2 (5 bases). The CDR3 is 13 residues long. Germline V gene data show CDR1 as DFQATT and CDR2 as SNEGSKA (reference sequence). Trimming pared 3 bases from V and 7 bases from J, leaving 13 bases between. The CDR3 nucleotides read TGCAGTGCTAGTTTAATGGGGAGAAATGAGCAGTTCTTC. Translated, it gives CSASLMGRNEQFF.

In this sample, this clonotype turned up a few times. CDR3 in amino acids: CASSINRGQAEAFF. For the CDR3, the DNA is TGTGCCAGCAGTATAAACCGCGGACAGGCTGAAGCTTTCTTT. The chain has TRBV27 and TRBJ1-1; 7 bases fit TRBD1. Trimming removed 5 bases from V and 6 bases from J; junction bases left unmatched: 9. Germline V CDR1 and CDR2: MNHEY, SMNVEV (reference sequence). This CDR3 comprises 14 residues.

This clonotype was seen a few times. CDR3 sequence: CASSPGLVADTQYF. The CDR3 bases are TGCGCCAGCAGCCCCGGACTAGTTGCAGATACGCAGTATTTT. The chain recombines TRBV5-1 with TRBJ2-3, with 7 nucleotides matching TRBD2. Looked up from germline, CDR1 is SGHRS and CDR2 is YFSETQ. V lost 4 bases, J lost 4 bases, and 6 bases stayed unmatched. The CDR3 loop spans 14 amino acids.

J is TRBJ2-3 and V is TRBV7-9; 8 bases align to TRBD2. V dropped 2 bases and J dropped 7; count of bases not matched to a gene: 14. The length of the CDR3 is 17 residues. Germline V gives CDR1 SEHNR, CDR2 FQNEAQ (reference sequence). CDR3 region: CASSLRPSGRVGNTQYF. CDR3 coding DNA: TGTGCCAGCAGCTTACGTCCAAGCGGGAGAGTTGGAAATACGCAGTATTTT.

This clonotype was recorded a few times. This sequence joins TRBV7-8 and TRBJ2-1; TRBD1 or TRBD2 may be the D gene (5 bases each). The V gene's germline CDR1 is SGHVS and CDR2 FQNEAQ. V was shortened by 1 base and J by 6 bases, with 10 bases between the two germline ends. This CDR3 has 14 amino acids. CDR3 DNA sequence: TGTGCCAGCAGCTTAGGGGGACGGCTCAATGAGCAGTTCTTC. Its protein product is CASSLGGRLNEQFF. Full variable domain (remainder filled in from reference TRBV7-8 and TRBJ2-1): GAGVSQSPRYKVAKRGQDVALRCDPISGHVSLFWYQQALGQGPEFLTYFQNEAQLDKSGLPSDRFFAERPEGSVSTLKIQRTQQEDSAVYLCASSLGGRLNEQFFGPGTRLTVL.